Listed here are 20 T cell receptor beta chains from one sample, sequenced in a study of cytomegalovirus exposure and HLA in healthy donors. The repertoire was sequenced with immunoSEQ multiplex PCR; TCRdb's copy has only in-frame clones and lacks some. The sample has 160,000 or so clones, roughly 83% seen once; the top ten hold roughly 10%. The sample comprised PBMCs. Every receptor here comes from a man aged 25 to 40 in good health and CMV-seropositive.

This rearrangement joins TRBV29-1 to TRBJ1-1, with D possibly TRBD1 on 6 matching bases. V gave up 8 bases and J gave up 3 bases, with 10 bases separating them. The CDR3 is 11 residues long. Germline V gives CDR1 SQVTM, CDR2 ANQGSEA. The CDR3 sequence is CSTYRDTEAFF. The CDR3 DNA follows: TGCAGCACCTACAGGGACACTGAAGCTTTCTTT.

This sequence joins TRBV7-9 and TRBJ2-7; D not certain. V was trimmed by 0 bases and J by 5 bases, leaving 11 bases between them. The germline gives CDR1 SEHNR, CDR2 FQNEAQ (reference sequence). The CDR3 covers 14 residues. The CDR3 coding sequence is TGTGCCAGCAGCTTAGCGCTATGGGCTCACGAGCAGTACTTC. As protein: CASSLALWAHEQYF.

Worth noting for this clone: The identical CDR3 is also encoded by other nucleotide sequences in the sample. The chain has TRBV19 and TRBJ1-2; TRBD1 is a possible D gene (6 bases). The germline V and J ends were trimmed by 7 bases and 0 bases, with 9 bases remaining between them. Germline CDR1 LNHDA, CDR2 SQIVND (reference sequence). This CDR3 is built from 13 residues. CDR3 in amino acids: CASKDRANYGYTF. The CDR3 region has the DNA TGTGCCAGTAAGGACAGAGCTAACTATGGCTACACCTTC.

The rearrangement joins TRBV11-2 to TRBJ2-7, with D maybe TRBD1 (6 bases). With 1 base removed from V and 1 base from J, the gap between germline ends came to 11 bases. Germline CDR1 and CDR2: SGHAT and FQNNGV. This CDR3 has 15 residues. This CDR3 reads CASSLVRGGSYEQYF. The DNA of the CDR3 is TGTGCCAGCAGCTTAGTCAGGGGTGGATCCTACGAGCAGTACTTC.

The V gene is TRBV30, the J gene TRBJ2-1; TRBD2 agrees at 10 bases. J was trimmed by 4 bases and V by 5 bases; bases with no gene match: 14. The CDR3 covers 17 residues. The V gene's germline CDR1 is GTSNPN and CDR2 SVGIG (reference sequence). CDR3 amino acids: CAWGLELRTSGYNEQFF. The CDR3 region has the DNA TGTGCCTGGGGTCTAGAGTTGCGGACTAGCGGTTACAATGAGCAGTTCTTC.

Here the CDR3 reads CASSRVEGSPGYTF. CDR3 in DNA: TGCGCCAGCAGCCGCGTGGAGGGTAGCCCTGGCTACACCTTC. The rearrangement links TRBV5-1 to TRBJ1-2, with D hard to call. The CDR3 has 14 residues. V lost 4 bases, J lost 7 bases, and 17 bases lay in between. The germline V gene has CDR1 SGHRS and CDR2 YFSETQ. Full variable domain (remainder filled in from reference TRBV5-1 and TRBJ1-2): KAGVTQTPRYLIKTRGQQVTLSCSPISGHRSVSWYQQTPGQGLQFLFEYFSETQRNKGNFPGRFSGRQFSNSRSEMNVSTLELGDSALYLCASSRVEGSPGYTFGSGTRLTVV.

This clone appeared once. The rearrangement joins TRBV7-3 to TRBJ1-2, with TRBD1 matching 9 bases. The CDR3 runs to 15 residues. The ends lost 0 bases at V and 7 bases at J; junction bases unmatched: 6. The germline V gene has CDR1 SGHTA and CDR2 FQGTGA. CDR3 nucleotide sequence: TGTGCCAGCAGCTTAACTGGGGTACAGGGGGCTGGCTACACCTTC. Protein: CASSLTGVQGAGYTF.

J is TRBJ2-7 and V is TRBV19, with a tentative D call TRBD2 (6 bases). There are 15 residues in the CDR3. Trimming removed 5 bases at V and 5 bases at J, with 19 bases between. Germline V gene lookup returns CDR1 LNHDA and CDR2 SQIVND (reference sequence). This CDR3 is CASSDTSQWRNEQYF. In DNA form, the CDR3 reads TGTGCCAGTAGTGACACTAGCCAGTGGAGGAACGAGCAGTACTTC.

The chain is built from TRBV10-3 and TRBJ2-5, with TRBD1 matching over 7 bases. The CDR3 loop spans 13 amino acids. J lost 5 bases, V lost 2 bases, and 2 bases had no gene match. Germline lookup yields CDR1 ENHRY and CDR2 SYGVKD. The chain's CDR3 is CAISEADRETQYF. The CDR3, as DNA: TGTGCCATCAGTGAGGCGGACAGGGAGACCCAGTACTTC.

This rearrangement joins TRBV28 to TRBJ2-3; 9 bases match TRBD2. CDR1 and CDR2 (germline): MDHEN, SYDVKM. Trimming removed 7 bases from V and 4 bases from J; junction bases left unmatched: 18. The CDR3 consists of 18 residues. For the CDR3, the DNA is TGTGCCAGCATCCCTGGGGGTATAGCGGGAGTGGGAGCAGATACGCAGTATTTT. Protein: CASIPGGIAGVGADTQYF.

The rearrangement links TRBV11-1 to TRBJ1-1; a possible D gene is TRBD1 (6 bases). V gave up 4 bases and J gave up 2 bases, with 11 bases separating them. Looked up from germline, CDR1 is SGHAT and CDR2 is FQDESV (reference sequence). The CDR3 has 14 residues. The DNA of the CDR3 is TGTGCCAGCAGCTCCGCAGGGGTAAACACTGAAGCTTTCTTT. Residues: CASSSAGVNTEAFF.

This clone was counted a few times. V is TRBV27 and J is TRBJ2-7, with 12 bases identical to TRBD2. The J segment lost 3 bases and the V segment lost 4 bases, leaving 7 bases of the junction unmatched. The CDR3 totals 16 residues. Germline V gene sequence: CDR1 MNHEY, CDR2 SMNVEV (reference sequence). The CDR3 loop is CASSSGLAGFIYEQYF. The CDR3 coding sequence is TGTGCCAGCAGTTCCGGACTAGCGGGGTTCATCTACGAGCAGTACTTC.

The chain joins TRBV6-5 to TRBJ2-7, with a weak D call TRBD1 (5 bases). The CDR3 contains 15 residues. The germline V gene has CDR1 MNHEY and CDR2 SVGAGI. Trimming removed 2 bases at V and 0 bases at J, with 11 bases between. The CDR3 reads CASSYVTGSSYEQYF. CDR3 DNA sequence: TGTGCCAGCAGTTACGTAACAGGCAGCTCCTACGAGCAGTACTTC.

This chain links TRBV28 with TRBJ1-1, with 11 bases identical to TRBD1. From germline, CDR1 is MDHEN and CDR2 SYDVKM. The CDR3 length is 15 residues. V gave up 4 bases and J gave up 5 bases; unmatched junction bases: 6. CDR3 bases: TGTGCCAGCAGTTATACCGGGACAGGGGGGACTGAAGCTTTCTTT. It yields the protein CASSYTGTGGTEAFF.

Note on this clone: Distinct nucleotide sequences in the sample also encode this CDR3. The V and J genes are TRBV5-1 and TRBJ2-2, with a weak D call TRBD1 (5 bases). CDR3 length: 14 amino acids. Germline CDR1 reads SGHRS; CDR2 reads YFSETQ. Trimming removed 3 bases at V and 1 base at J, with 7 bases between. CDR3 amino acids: CASSSGQNTGELFF. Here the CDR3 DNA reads TGCGCCAGCAGCTCCGGACAGAACACCGGGGAGCTGTTTTTT.

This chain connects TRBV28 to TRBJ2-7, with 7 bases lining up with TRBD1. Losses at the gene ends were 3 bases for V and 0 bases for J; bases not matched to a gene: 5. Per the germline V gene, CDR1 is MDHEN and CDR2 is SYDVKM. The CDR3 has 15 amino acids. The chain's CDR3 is CASSFLRDSSYEQYF. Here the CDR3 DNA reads TGTGCCAGCAGTTTTCTTAGGGACAGCTCCTACGAGCAGTACTTC.

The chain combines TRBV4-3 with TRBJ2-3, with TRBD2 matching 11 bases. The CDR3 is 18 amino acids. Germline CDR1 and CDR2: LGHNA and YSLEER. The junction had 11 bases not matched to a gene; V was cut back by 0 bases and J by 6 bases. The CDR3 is CASSQDRASGGYVDTQYF. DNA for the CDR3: TGCGCCAGCAGCCAAGATCGGGCTAGCGGGGGGTATGTGGATACGCAGTATTTT.

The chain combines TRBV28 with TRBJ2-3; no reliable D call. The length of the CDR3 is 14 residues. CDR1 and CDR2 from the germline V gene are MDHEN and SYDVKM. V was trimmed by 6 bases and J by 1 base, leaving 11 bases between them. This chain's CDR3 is CASSGSSGTDTQYF. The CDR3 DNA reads TGTGCCAGCAGCGGGTCCTCTGGCACAGATACGCAGTATTTT.

The CDR3 reads CASSWGQGLNSPLHF. The CDR3 region has the DNA TGTGCCAGCAGCTGGGGACAGGGACTAAATTCACCCCTCCACTTT. The chain employs TRBV7-2 and TRBJ1-6, with TRBD1 matching 9 bases. CDR1 is SGHTA, CDR2 FQGNSA, per germline. Germline trimming cut 4 bases from V and 7 bases from J; bases unmatched to any gene: 5. The CDR3 runs to 15 residues.

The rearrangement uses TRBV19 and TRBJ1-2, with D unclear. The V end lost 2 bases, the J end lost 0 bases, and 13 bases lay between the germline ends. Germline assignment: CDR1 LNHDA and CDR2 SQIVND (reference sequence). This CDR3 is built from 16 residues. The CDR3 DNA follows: TGTGCCAGTAGTATACTCGGCGGGGTGACTAACTATGGCTACACCTTC. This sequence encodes CASSILGGVTNYGYTF.